A selection of T cell receptor beta chains follows, all from one sample in a study of T-cell reconstitution after alpha-beta-depleted transplantation in children. TCRdb called the PCR reads again in MiXCR, with one record for every CDR3 protein. This sample has hundreds of thousands of distinct CDR3 sequences, with 15% to 20% found just once. The starting material was PBMCs from the stem cell graft donor, obtained from the stem cell graft. These receptors were obtained from a human donor who donated a stem cell graft to a child with acute myeloid leukemia. Both conserved end residues are part of each CDR3. D genes are given only for firm matches. Expanded clones get a size class; other rows say once, few or many, or leave the size out.

>many|TRBJ2-5|-|TRBV20-1
CSARESGNEGETQYF
TGCAGTGCTAGAGAGAGCGGAAACGAGGGAGAGACCCAGTACTTC
>few|TRBJ2-3|TRBD2|TRBV7-3
CASSSSGGNTDTQYF
TGTGCCAGCAGCTCTAGCGGGGGGAACACAGATACGCAGTATTTT
>few|TRBJ1-1|-|TRBV9
CASSVATGYTEAFF
TGTGCCAGCAGCGTAGCAACAGGCTACACTGAAGCTTTCTTT
>few|TRBJ1-5|-|TRBV7-8
CASSWTPNSNQPQHF
TGTGCCAGCAGTTGGACCCCCAACAGCAATCAGCCCCAGCATTTT
>few|TRBJ2-1|TRBD2|TRBV27
CASSQLGLAGYDEQFF
TGTGCCAGCAGCCAATTGGGACTAGCGGGGTACGATGAGCAGTTCTTC
>-|TRBJ2-7|TRBD1|TRBV12-3/TRBV12-4
CASRHGLAGQGAYEQYF
TGTGCCAGCAGGCATGGCCTGGCGGGACAGGGGGCCTACGAGCAGTACTTC
>-|TRBJ2-2|-|TRBV6-2/TRBV6-3
CASSYERPGELFF
TGTGCCAGCAGTTACGAGAGGCCTGGGGAGCTGTTTTTT
>once|TRBJ2-7|-|TRBV7-2
CASTTTPGSYEQYF
TGTGCCAGCACCACTACCCCAGGGAGCTACGAGCAGTACTTC
>-|TRBJ1-2|-|TRBV10-3
CAISEPDGMASYGYTF
TGTGCCATCAGTGAGCCGGACGGGATGGCGTCCTATGGCTACACCTTC
>-|TRBJ1-1|TRBD1|TRBV29-1
CSVSRDRGFGTEAFF
TGCAGCGTGTCCCGGGACAGGGGGTTTGGTACTGAAGCTTTCTTT
>many|TRBJ2-2|-|TRBV5-5
CASSLLNTGELFF
TGTGCCAGCAGCTTATTGAACACCGGGGAGCTGTTTTTT
>-|TRBJ1-5|TRBD1|TRBV20-1
CSARTGRGSNQPQHF
TGCAGTGCAAGGACAGGGAGGGGGAGCAATCAGCCCCAGCATTTT
>many|TRBJ1-1|TRBD1|TRBV4-2
CASSQGGGTGRILTEAFF
TGTGCCAGCAGCCAAGGGGGGGGGACAGGGAGGATCCTCACTGAAGCTTTCTTT
>-|TRBJ1-4|-|TRBV4-3
CASSLGTLVTNEKLFF
TGCGCCAGCAGCCTCGGGACACTGGTAACTAATGAAAAACTGTTTTTT
>few|TRBJ2-5|-|TRBV7-9
CASSSIQETQYF
TGTGCCAGCAGCTCCATCCAAGAGACCCAGTACTTC
>-|TRBJ2-7|TRBD2|TRBV9
CASSASSGGVNEQYF
TGTGCCAGCAGCGCATCTAGCGGGGGGGTGAACGAGCAGTACTTC
>few|TRBJ2-7|TRBD2|TRBV20-1
CSARDEASGGVPHEQYF
TGCAGTGCTAGAGATGAGGCTAGCGGGGGGGTCCCCCACGAGCAGTACTTC
>many|TRBJ2-2|-|TRBV20-1
CSAVRGVNTGELFF
TGCAGTGCTGTTAGGGGGGTTAACACCGGGGAGCTGTTTTTT
>few|TRBJ2-4|TRBD2|TRBV20-1
CSARGLAGDKKGSKNIQYF
TGCAGTGCTAGAGGACTAGCGGGGGATAAAAAGGGGTCCAAAAACATTCAGTACTTC
>few|TRBJ2-4|TRBD2|TRBV6-1
CASTDGGLAKNIQYF
TGTGCCAGCACCGACGGGGGGTTAGCCAAAAACATTCAGTACTTC
>few|TRBJ2-3|TRBD1|TRBV9
CASSQTGNNADTQYF
TGTGCCAGCAGCCAGACAGGGAATAACGCAGATACGCAGTATTTT
>-|TRBJ1-3|TRBD1|TRBV10-3
CAIRYGTVYSGNTIYF
TGTGCCATCAGGTATGGGACAGTCTACTCTGGAAACACCATATATTTT
>many|TRBJ2-7|-|TRBV9
CASSLGIQGEQYF
TGTGCCAGCAGCCTTGGTATCCAGGGAGAGCAGTACTTC
>many|TRBJ2-1|-|TRBV12-3/TRBV12-4
CASSLLDEQFF
TGTGCCAGCAGTTTACTAGATGAGCAGTTCTTC
>few|TRBJ2-2|-|TRBV5-1
CASSLRSAAGSGELFF
TGCGCCAGCAGCTTGAGGTCAGCGGCTGGGAGCGGGGAGCTGTTTTTT
>-|TRBJ1-1|-|TRBV12-3/TRBV12-4
CASSFSEGPNTEAFF
TGTGCCAGCAGTTTTTCCGAGGGGCCGAACACTGAAGCTTTCTTT
>few|TRBJ1-6|-|TRBV20-1
CSASPSRVNNSPLHF
TGCAGTGCTAGTCCTTCCAGAGTAAATAATTCACCCCTCCACTTT
>many|TRBJ2-4|-|TRBV18
CASSPRPGRPVKSHDIQYF
TGTGCCAGCTCACCCCGTCCGGGACGGCCAGTTAAGAGCCACGACATTCAGTACTTC
>-|TRBJ2-3|-|TRBV5-1
CASSLASKVTDTQYF
TGCGCCAGCAGCTTGGCCAGCAAGGTCACAGATACGCAGTATTTT
>many|TRBJ2-1|TRBD2|TRBV7-2
CASSARLAGVEQFF
TGTGCCAGCAGCGCGAGACTAGCGGGGGTTGAGCAGTTCTTC
>-|TRBJ1-5|-|TRBV7-2
CASSLIQFNQPQHF
TGTGCCAGCAGCTTAATACAGTTCAATCAGCCCCAGCATTTT
>-|TRBJ2-5|-|TRBV20-1
CSPLGGRETQYF
TGCAGTCCACTTGGGGGGCGAGAGACCCAGTACTTC
>many|TRBJ2-3|TRBD1|TRBV20-1
CSARGSRYQQGGSTDTQYF
TGCAGTGCTAGAGGTTCAAGATACCAACAGGGGGGAAGCACAGATACGCAGTATTTT
>few|TRBJ1-1|-|TRBV12-3/TRBV12-4
CASSLRQGRNTEAFF
TGTGCCAGCAGTTTAAGGCAGGGGCGGAACACTGAAGCTTTCTTT
>few|TRBJ1-5|-|TRBV12-3/TRBV12-4
CASSLIWDQPQHF
TGTGCCAGCAGTTTAATCTGGGATCAGCCCCAGCATTTT
>-|TRBJ1-2|-|TRBV7-9
CASSISGADGYTF
TGTGCCAGCAGTATCTCAGGGGCGGATGGCTACACCTTC
>-|TRBJ1-3|TRBD1|TRBV20-1
CSAIEGGAGGSGNTIYF
TGCAGTGCCATCGAGGGGGGGGCAGGGGGCTCCGGAAACACCATATATTTT
>many|TRBJ2-7|TRBD1|TRBV5-6
CASSLGLGQLSSYEQYF
TGTGCCAGCAGCTTGGGGCTGGGACAGTTGAGCTCCTACGAGCAGTACTTC
>many|TRBJ1-2|-|TRBV20-1
CSARGDGANYGYTF
TGCAGTGCTAGAGGGGACGGAGCTAACTATGGCTACACCTTC
>few|TRBJ1-4|-|TRBV6-1
CASSRFGTAATNEKLFF
TGTGCCAGCAGTCGGTTCGGGACTGCAGCAACTAATGAAAAACTGTTTTTT
>many|TRBJ1-2|-|TRBV20-1
CSASHILREGYTF
TGCAGTGCTAGTCATATTTTGCGAGAGGGCTACACCTTC
>many|TRBJ1-5|-|TRBV7-2
CASSLVAGNNQPQHF
TGTGCCAGCAGCTTAGTGGCCGGGAACAATCAGCCCCAGCATTTT
>-|TRBJ2-1|-|TRBV6-2/TRBV6-3
CASTKGGQGPNNEQFF
TGTGCCAGCACCAAGGGGGGCCAGGGCCCTAACAATGAGCAGTTCTTC
>many|TRBJ1-2|-|TRBV20-1
CSARVPFKGGSYGYTF
TGCAGTGCTAGAGTCCCGTTCAAGGGGGGCAGCTATGGCTACACCTTC
>many|TRBJ1-2|TRBD1|TRBV5-1
CASRHRDSANYGYTF
TGCGCCAGCAGGCACCGGGACAGTGCTAACTATGGCTACACCTTC
>few|TRBJ1-2|-|TRBV29-1
CSVERTTEYGYTF
TGCAGCGTTGAACGGACAACTGAATATGGCTACACCTTC
>many|TRBJ2-4|TRBD1|TRBV15
CATSRFRDSGPSGIQYF
TGTGCCACCAGCAGATTCCGGGACAGTGGGCCCTCTGGAATTCAGTACTTC
>many|TRBJ2-3|TRBD2|TRBV15
CATSSPSGGLTDTQYF
TGTGCCACCAGCAGCCCTAGCGGGGGTCTAACAGATACGCAGTATTTT
>many|TRBJ2-7|-|TRBV20-1
CSARDEGHSYEQYF
TGCAGTGCTAGAGATGAGGGGCACTCCTACGAGCAGTACTTC
>few|TRBJ2-2|TRBD1|TRBV9
CASSVTGADTGELFF
TGTGCCAGCAGCGTGACAGGGGCGGACACCGGGGAGCTGTTTTTT
>few|TRBJ2-5|-|TRBV25-1
CATRGDEWQETQYF
TGTGCCACCAGGGGAGATGAGTGGCAAGAGACCCAGTACTTC
>-|TRBJ2-5|-|TRBV7-6
CASSFFEGVETQYF
TGTGCCAGCAGCTTTTTCGAAGGGGTTGAGACCCAGTACTTC
>-|TRBJ2-3|TRBD2|TRBV7-9
CASSHEGGIENTQYF
TGTGCCAGCAGCCATGAGGGAGGGATTGAGAATACGCAGTATTTT
>-|TRBJ2-1|TRBD2|TRBV6-2/TRBV6-3
CASSYSITSGGPNEQFF
TGTGCCAGCAGTTACTCGATTACTAGCGGGGGGCCTAATGAGCAGTTCTTC